This T cell receptor (beta chain) came from a study of CD8 T cells in ankylosing spondylitis. General study points: Ankylosing spondylitis blood appeared to be characterized by a TCR beta motif of several highly homologous variants. Relatively rare in peripheral blood, disease-linked clones were also CD8+.

As for this clonotype: Its antigen is as yet unknown.

Scientists made TCR beta libraries using quantitative 5'-RACE with molecular barcodes. TCRdb redid the calling of the 5' RACE reads with MiXCR, one entry per CDR3 protein. This sample has hundreds of thousands of distinct CDR3 sequences; approximately 11% occur once, and the top ten carry approximately 6.3%. The TCR originated in a male donor with ankylosing spondylitis. The source material was blood, either unsorted or a sorted T cell fraction (not recorded which).

CDR3 DNA: TGCGCCAGCAGCTCCCCGGACAGGAGAGCGGGGGAGACCCAGTACTTC. This codes for CASSSPDRRAGETQYF. The chain has TRBV5-1 and TRBJ2-5, with D perhaps assigned TRBD1 or TRBD2 (7 bases each). The CDR3 sequence is 16 residues long. Germline lookup yields CDR1 SGHRS and CDR2 YFSETQ. Trimming cost V 3 bases and J 5 bases, with 20 bases left between them.